This is a list of T cell receptor beta chains from one sample in a study of a mutant IDH1 vaccine in newly diagnosed glioma. Repertoires were generated with immunoSEQ multiplex PCR, while TCRdb's copy carries only in-frame clones and drops some. The sample yields 70,000 to 95,000 clones, approximately 85% seen once. These receptors' targets are unknown. The sequencing used PBMCs, collected from a glioma patient whose treatment included an IDH1 peptide vaccine. The receptors were sampled from a woman aged 45-65 years with glioma. CDR3s include the opening cysteine and the closing phenylalanine or tryptophan. A D gene is named only where the DNA matches it firmly. Size values are once, few and many counts, or a class for expanded clones, and some rows have none.

d_call: -; j_call: TRBJ2-5; v_call: TRBV7-9; clone_size: -; cdr3_nt: TGTGCCAGCAGGGGCCTCGCGGGACTCCAAGAGACCCAGTACTTC; cdr3_aa: CASRGLAGLQETQYF
d_call: TRBD2; j_call: TRBJ2-7; v_call: TRBV5-1; clone_size: -; cdr3_nt: TGCGCCAGCAGCTTGGAGCTAGCGGGAGAGGATGAGCAGTACTTC; cdr3_aa: CASSLELAGEDEQYF
d_call: -; j_call: TRBJ1-1; v_call: TRBV7-8; clone_size: -; cdr3_nt: TGTGCCAGCAGCTTCGTCGGGGAGATGAACACTGAAGCTTTCTTT; cdr3_aa: CASSFVGEMNTEAFF
d_call: -; j_call: TRBJ2-7; v_call: TRBV10-3; clone_size: -; cdr3_nt: TGTGCCATCAGTGGGTCCCGACTTATTACGGACGTCGAGCAGTACTTC; cdr3_aa: CAISGSRLITDVEQYF
d_call: -; j_call: TRBJ2-7; v_call: TRBV28; clone_size: -; cdr3_nt: TGTGCCAGCACCCCCCGCCGTCTAGAGGCCTACGAGCAGTACTTC; cdr3_aa: CASTPRRLEAYEQYF
d_call: -; j_call: TRBJ1-2; v_call: TRBV7-2; clone_size: once; cdr3_nt: TGTGCCAGCAGTTCCCCGGGGCGCTCGAGAGGCTACACCTTC; cdr3_aa: CASSSPGRSRGYTF
d_call: TRBD2; j_call: TRBJ2-2; v_call: TRBV7-9; clone_size: -; cdr3_nt: TGTGCCAGCGTCAATGATGGCGGGAGGGCCACCGGGGAGCTGTTTTTT; cdr3_aa: CASVNDGGRATGELFF
d_call: -; j_call: TRBJ2-7; v_call: TRBV4-2; clone_size: -; cdr3_nt: TGTGCCAGCAGCCAAGAGCGGGTAGGTACGCGCGAGCAGTACTTC; cdr3_aa: CASSQERVGTREQYF
d_call: TRBD2; j_call: TRBJ2-3; v_call: TRBV5-8; clone_size: -; cdr3_nt: TGTGCCAGCAGCACGCTAGCGGACACAGATACGCAGTATTTT; cdr3_aa: CASSTLADTDTQYF
d_call: -; j_call: TRBJ2-7; v_call: TRBV10-1; clone_size: -; cdr3_nt: TGCGCCAGCAGCAAAAGTAGTGGCCCGTTCCGGGAGCAGTACTTC; cdr3_aa: CASSKSSGPFREQYF
d_call: -; j_call: TRBJ2-7; v_call: TRBV14; clone_size: -; cdr3_nt: TGTGCCAGCAGCCAGGGGGCGGAGAGCTCCTACGAGCAGTACTTC; cdr3_aa: CASSQGAESSYEQYF
d_call: -; j_call: TRBJ1-2; v_call: TRBV30; clone_size: -; cdr3_nt: TGTGCCTGGAGCGCTACCGGGCCGGGTGGCTACACCTTC; cdr3_aa: CAWSATGPGGYTF
d_call: -; j_call: TRBJ2-5; v_call: TRBV6-6; clone_size: once; cdr3_nt: TGTGCCAGCAGAAGGGAGGAGACCCAGTACTTC; cdr3_aa: CASRREETQYF
d_call: -; j_call: TRBJ1-4; v_call: TRBV5-4; clone_size: -; cdr3_nt: TGTGCCAGCAGCTTGGGCGGGGAAGGACGTGAAAAACTGTTTTTT; cdr3_aa: CASSLGGEGREKLFF
d_call: -; j_call: TRBJ2-6; v_call: TRBV28; clone_size: -; cdr3_nt: TGTGCCCCCCGGAACGTCGGCTCTGGGGCCAACGTCCTGACTTTC; cdr3_aa: CAPRNVGSGANVLTF
d_call: TRBD2; j_call: TRBJ2-1; v_call: TRBV9; clone_size: -; cdr3_nt: TGTGCCAGCAGCGCCGGCGGGCGGGAGGTTTTAAATGAGCAGTTCTTC; cdr3_aa: CASSAGGREVLNEQFF
d_call: -; j_call: TRBJ2-5; v_call: TRBV11-2; clone_size: -; cdr3_nt: TGTGCCAGCAGCTTAGGTGGGTCGGTGCGGACCCAGTACTTC; cdr3_aa: CASSLGGSVRTQYF
d_call: TRBD2; j_call: TRBJ2-1; v_call: TRBV11-2; clone_size: few; cdr3_nt: TGTGCCAGCAGCTCCTTTAGCGGGATTGGGGATGAGCAGTTCTTC; cdr3_aa: CASSSFSGIGDEQFF
d_call: TRBD2; j_call: TRBJ2-1; v_call: TRBV13; clone_size: -; cdr3_nt: TGTGCCAGCAGCCTTATAGCGGGAGGCAACAATGAGCAGTTCTTC; cdr3_aa: CASSLIAGGNNEQFF
d_call: TRBD2; j_call: TRBJ2-7; v_call: TRBV7-8; clone_size: -; cdr3_nt: TGTGCCAGCAGCTCCCCGGCTAGCGGGAGTTACGAGCAGTACTTC; cdr3_aa: CASSSPASGSYEQYF
d_call: TRBD1; j_call: TRBJ1-6; v_call: TRBV7-9; clone_size: -; cdr3_nt: TGTGCCAGCTCGCTTTCACCGGGACAGGGGACGTCACCCCTCCACTTT; cdr3_aa: CASSLSPGQGTSPLHF
d_call: TRBD2; j_call: TRBJ2-1; v_call: TRBV6-5; clone_size: -; cdr3_nt: TGTGCCAGCAGTTACAGCCTAGCGGGGTACAATGAGCAGTTCTTC; cdr3_aa: CASSYSLAGYNEQFF
d_call: -; j_call: TRBJ1-1; v_call: TRBV27; clone_size: -; cdr3_nt: TGTGCCAGCAGTTTATCGTGGAACACTGAAGCTTTCTTT; cdr3_aa: CASSLSWNTEAFF
d_call: TRBD1; j_call: TRBJ2-3; v_call: TRBV28; clone_size: once; cdr3_nt: TGTGCCAGCAGTTCCCACGGCACCAACTCAGGGGGCTCAGATACGCAGTATTTT; cdr3_aa: CASSSHGTNSGGSDTQYF
d_call: -; j_call: TRBJ1-1; v_call: TRBV7-8; clone_size: few; cdr3_nt: TGTGCCAGCAGCTCACGAGGACACCCAGGGAGGACTGAAGCTTTCTTT; cdr3_aa: CASSSRGHPGRTEAFF
d_call: TRBD2; j_call: TRBJ2-2; v_call: TRBV6-5; clone_size: -; cdr3_nt: TGTGCCAGCAGGGGGACTAGTAACACCGGGGAGCTGTTTTTT; cdr3_aa: CASRGTSNTGELFF
d_call: TRBD1; j_call: TRBJ2-7; v_call: TRBV11-2; clone_size: -; cdr3_nt: TGTGCCAGCAGGGCCCAAGGCCAGGGGGCATCGCAGTACTTC; cdr3_aa: CASRAQGQGASQYF
d_call: TRBD1; j_call: TRBJ1-5; v_call: TRBV6-5; clone_size: -; cdr3_nt: TGTGCCAGCAGGACTACAGGGGACCCCAATCAGCCCCAGCATTTT; cdr3_aa: CASRTTGDPNQPQHF
d_call: TRBD1; j_call: TRBJ1-1; v_call: TRBV7-6; clone_size: few; cdr3_nt: TGTGCCAGCAGCGCTAAGACAGGGAACATCCCGAACACTGAAGCTTTCTTT; cdr3_aa: CASSAKTGNIPNTEAFF
d_call: -; j_call: TRBJ2-1; v_call: TRBV5-6; clone_size: -; cdr3_nt: TGTGCCAGCCATAACTGGGGGAATGAGCAGTTCTTC; cdr3_aa: CASHNWGNEQFF
d_call: -; j_call: TRBJ1-2; v_call: TRBV27; clone_size: once; cdr3_nt: TGTGCCAGCAGTTTTACGGGTGGGGGAAGGAACTATGGCTACACCTTC; cdr3_aa: CASSFTGGGRNYGYTF
d_call: -; j_call: TRBJ1-2; v_call: TRBV19; clone_size: few; cdr3_nt: TGTGCCAGTAGTCTCTGGACAGAGTCTAACTATGGCTACACCTTC; cdr3_aa: CASSLWTESNYGYTF
d_call: -; j_call: TRBJ2-5; v_call: TRBV7-3; clone_size: -; cdr3_nt: TGTGCCAGCAGCCCGGGGTCGCGGGTTGGGGAGACCCAGTACTTC; cdr3_aa: CASSPGSRVGETQYF
d_call: -; j_call: TRBJ1-3; v_call: TRBV15; clone_size: -; cdr3_nt: TGTGCCACCAGCAGCAGGGGCTCTGGAAACACCATATATTTT; cdr3_aa: CATSSRGSGNTIYF
d_call: TRBD1; j_call: TRBJ1-4; v_call: TRBV6-6; clone_size: -; cdr3_nt: TGTGCCAGCGGGTCTTACAGGGGCCTCGTTGAAAAACTGTTTTTT; cdr3_aa: CASGSYRGLVEKLFF
d_call: -; j_call: TRBJ2-1; v_call: TRBV28; clone_size: -; cdr3_nt: TGTGCCAGCAGTTTTGGTCTCCACTCCTACAATGAGCAGTTCTTC; cdr3_aa: CASSFGLHSYNEQFF
d_call: TRBD1; j_call: TRBJ1-2; v_call: TRBV29-1; clone_size: -; cdr3_nt: TGCAGCGTCGGGACAGGGGAGGCGGACTATGGCTACACCTTC; cdr3_aa: CSVGTGEADYGYTF
d_call: -; j_call: TRBJ2-7; v_call: TRBV12-5; clone_size: -; cdr3_nt: TGTGCTAGTGGGGTCAGTAGCTCCTACGAGCAGTACTTC; cdr3_aa: CASGVSSSYEQYF
d_call: -; j_call: TRBJ1-4; v_call: TRBV15; clone_size: -; cdr3_nt: TGTGCCACCAGCACCCAAGGGGCAGGGGCCGGGGAAAAACTGTTTTTT; cdr3_aa: CATSTQGAGAGEKLFF
d_call: -; j_call: TRBJ2-7; v_call: TRBV27; clone_size: -; cdr3_nt: TGTGCCAGCAGTTTGACGCCAGGGCTTTCTAACGAGCAGTACTTC; cdr3_aa: CASSLTPGLSNEQYF
d_call: -; j_call: TRBJ1-2; v_call: TRBV28; clone_size: -; cdr3_nt: TGTGCCAGCAGTTTAACTCCTGAGGGAGACTATGGCTACACCTTC; cdr3_aa: CASSLTPEGDYGYTF
d_call: -; j_call: TRBJ2-2; v_call: TRBV7-6; clone_size: -; cdr3_nt: TGTGCCAGCAGCTTAGCGGGACTCACCGGGGAGCTGTTTTTT; cdr3_aa: CASSLAGLTGELFF
d_call: -; j_call: TRBJ1-2; v_call: TRBV19; clone_size: -; cdr3_nt: TGTGCCAGTAGTATGAGCGCGGCATCCGATAACTATGGCTACACCTTC; cdr3_aa: CASSMSAASDNYGYTF
d_call: TRBD1; j_call: TRBJ1-1; v_call: TRBV25-1; clone_size: -; cdr3_nt: TGTGCCAGCAGTGACCCCGGACAGGGGGGCACTGAAGCTTTCTTT; cdr3_aa: CASSDPGQGGTEAFF
d_call: -; j_call: TRBJ1-3; v_call: TRBV5-6; clone_size: -; cdr3_nt: TGTGCCAGCAGCTTGGCTGGCTCTGGAAACACCATATATTTT; cdr3_aa: CASSLAGSGNTIYF
d_call: -; j_call: TRBJ2-7; v_call: TRBV5-1; clone_size: -; cdr3_nt: TGCGCCAGCAGCCGGGGGGCGGGCGAGCAGTACTTC; cdr3_aa: CASSRGAGEQYF
d_call: -; j_call: TRBJ2-1; v_call: TRBV10-3; clone_size: -; cdr3_nt: TGTGCCATCAGTTCCGGGACGAGTTCGAGTGAGCAGTTCTTC; cdr3_aa: CAISSGTSSSEQFF
d_call: TRBD1; j_call: TRBJ1-1; v_call: TRBV10-1; clone_size: few; cdr3_nt: TGCGCCAGCAGTGAGTCGAAGGGGGCGAACACTGAAGCTTTCTTT; cdr3_aa: CASSESKGANTEAFF
d_call: TRBD1; j_call: TRBJ1-5; v_call: TRBV28; clone_size: -; cdr3_nt: TGTGCCAGCAGTTCCGGGACAGGGCGGTCACAGCCCCAGCATTTT; cdr3_aa: CASSSGTGRSQPQHF
d_call: -; j_call: TRBJ1-1; v_call: TRBV2; clone_size: -; cdr3_nt: TGTGCCAGCACCGAACCGGGGGGGGGCACTGAAGCTTTCTTT; cdr3_aa: CASTEPGGGTEAFF
d_call: TRBD1; j_call: TRBJ2-5; v_call: TRBV19; clone_size: -; cdr3_nt: TGTGCCAGTAGTATGACAGGGGTGCAAGAGACCCAGTACTTC; cdr3_aa: CASSMTGVQETQYF
d_call: -; j_call: TRBJ2-1; v_call: TRBV30; clone_size: once; cdr3_nt: TGTGCCTGGAGCGCGGGACCCAAGCAGTTCTTC; cdr3_aa: CAWSAGPKQFF
d_call: TRBD2; j_call: TRBJ2-2; v_call: TRBV11-1; clone_size: -; cdr3_nt: TGTGCCAGCAGCTTAGTAGCGGGAGGTTCGGCCGGGGAGCTGTTTTTT; cdr3_aa: CASSLVAGGSAGELFF
d_call: TRBD2; j_call: TRBJ2-7; v_call: TRBV11-2; clone_size: -; cdr3_nt: TGTGCCAGCAGCTTTTTAACTAGCGGGAACTACGAGCAGTACTTC; cdr3_aa: CASSFLTSGNYEQYF
d_call: -; j_call: TRBJ1-1; v_call: TRBV28; clone_size: -; cdr3_nt: TGTGCCAGCAGTTTTGTAGGGCCCACTGAAGCTTTCTTT; cdr3_aa: CASSFVGPTEAFF
d_call: TRBD2; j_call: TRBJ2-1; v_call: TRBV27; clone_size: -; cdr3_nt: TGTGCCAGCAGAGGACTAGCGAGCGACAATGAGCAGTTCTTC; cdr3_aa: CASRGLASDNEQFF
d_call: -; j_call: TRBJ2-3; v_call: TRBV9; clone_size: -; cdr3_nt: TGTGCCAGCAGCGCGTCCACAGATACGCAGTATTTT; cdr3_aa: CASSASTDTQYF
d_call: -; j_call: TRBJ2-3; v_call: TRBV10-3; clone_size: -; cdr3_nt: TGTGCCATCAGGGACTCCCTGGGCCCAGATACGCAGTATTTT; cdr3_aa: CAIRDSLGPDTQYF
d_call: -; j_call: TRBJ1-4; v_call: TRBV4-2; clone_size: -; cdr3_nt: TGTGCCAGCAGCCCCCAGGCGGTAACTAATGAAAAACTGTTTTTT; cdr3_aa: CASSPQAVTNEKLFF